The TCR beta chain described here comes from a study of cytomegalovirus exposure and HLA in healthy donors. Researchers ran the PCR with 60 Vbeta and 13 Jbeta primers. The assay was immunoSEQ multiplex PCR, and TCRdb's table has in-frame clones only and misses some. The data contain fewer than 200,000 clones, 82% of them seen just once; the ten biggest clones take up 1.5%. The V end lost 4 bases, the J end lost 8 bases, and 17 bases lay between the germline ends. This CDR3 contains 14 residues. Germline assignment: CDR1 LGHNT and CDR2 FRNRAP. Points on this clone: What it recognizes is unknown.

Study-wide results and limits: In the analysis, some V segments, TRBV6-2 and TRBV6-3 included, were excluded as indistinguishable. By a later analysis, the bulk of CMV-associated TCR beta chains appeared HLA-restricted.

Sequencing input: PBMCs. This TCR derives from a male donor in good health and CMV-seronegative. The chain joins TRBV12-5 to TRBJ1-2; D unresolved. The CDR3 loop is CASGSRASPWGYTF. CDR3 sequence (DNA): TGTGCTAGTGGTTCGAGGGCCAGTCCATGGGGCTACACCTTC.